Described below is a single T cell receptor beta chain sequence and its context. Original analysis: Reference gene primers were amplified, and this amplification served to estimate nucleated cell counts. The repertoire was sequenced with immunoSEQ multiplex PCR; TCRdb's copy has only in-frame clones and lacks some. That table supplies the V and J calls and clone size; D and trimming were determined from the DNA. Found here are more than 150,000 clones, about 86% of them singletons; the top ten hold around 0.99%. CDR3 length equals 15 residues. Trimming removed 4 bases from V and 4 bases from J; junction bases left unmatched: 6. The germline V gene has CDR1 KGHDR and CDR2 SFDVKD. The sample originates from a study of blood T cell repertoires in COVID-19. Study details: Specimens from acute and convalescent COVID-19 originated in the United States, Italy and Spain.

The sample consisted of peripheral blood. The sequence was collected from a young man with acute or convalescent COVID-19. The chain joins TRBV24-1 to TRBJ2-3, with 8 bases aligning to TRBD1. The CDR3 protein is CATSETGEFADTQYF. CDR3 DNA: TGTGCCACCAGTGAGACAGGGGAGTTCGCAGATACGCAGTATTTT.